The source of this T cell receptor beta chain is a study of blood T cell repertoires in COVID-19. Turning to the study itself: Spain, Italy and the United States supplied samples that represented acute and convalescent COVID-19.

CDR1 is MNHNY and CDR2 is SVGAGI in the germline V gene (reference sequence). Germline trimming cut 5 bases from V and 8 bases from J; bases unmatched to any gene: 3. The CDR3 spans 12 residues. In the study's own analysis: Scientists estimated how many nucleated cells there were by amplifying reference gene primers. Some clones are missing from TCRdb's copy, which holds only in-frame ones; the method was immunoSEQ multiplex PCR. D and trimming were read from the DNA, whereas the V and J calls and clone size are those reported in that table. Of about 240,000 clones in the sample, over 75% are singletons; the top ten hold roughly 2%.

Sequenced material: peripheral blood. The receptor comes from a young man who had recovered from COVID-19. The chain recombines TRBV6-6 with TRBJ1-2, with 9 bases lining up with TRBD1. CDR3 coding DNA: TGTGCCAGCAGTCGGACAGGGGTAGGCTACACCTTC. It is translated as CASSRTGVGYTF.